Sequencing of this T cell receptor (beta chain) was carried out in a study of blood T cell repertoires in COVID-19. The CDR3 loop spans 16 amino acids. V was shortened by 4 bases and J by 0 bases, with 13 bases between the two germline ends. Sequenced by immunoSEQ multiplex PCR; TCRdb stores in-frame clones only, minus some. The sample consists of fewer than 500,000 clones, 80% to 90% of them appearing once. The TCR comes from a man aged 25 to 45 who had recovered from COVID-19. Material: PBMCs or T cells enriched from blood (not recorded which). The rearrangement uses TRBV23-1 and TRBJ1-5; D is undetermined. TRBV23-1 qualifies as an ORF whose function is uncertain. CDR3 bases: TGCGCCAGCAGTCGTTGCCACCCCTATAGCAATCAGCCCCAGCATTTT. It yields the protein CASSRCHPYSNQPQHF.